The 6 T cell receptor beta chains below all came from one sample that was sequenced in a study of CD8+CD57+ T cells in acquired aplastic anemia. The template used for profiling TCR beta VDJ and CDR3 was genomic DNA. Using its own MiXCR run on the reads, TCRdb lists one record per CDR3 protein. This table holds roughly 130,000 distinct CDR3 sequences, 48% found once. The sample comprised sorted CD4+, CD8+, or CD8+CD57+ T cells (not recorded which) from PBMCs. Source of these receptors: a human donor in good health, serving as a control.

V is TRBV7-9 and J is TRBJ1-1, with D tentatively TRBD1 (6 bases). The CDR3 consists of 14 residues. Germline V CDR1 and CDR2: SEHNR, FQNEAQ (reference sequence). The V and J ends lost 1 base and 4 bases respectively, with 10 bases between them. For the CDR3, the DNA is TGTGCCAGCAGCTTAGGGGGGCTTTTCACTGAAGCTTTCTTT. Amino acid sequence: CASSLGGLFTEAFF.

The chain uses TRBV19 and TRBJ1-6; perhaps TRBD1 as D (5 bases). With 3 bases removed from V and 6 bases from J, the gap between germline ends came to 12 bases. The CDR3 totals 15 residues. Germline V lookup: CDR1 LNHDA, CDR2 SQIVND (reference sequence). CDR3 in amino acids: CASSMEMQGNSPLHF. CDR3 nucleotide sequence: TGTGCCAGTAGTATGGAGATGCAGGGTAATTCACCCCTCCACTTT.

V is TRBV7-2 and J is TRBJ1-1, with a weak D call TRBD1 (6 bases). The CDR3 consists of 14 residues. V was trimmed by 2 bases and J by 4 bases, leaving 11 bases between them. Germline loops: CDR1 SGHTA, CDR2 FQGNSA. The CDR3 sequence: CASSLSGVATEAFF. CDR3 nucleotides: TGTGCCAGCAGCTTATCAGGGGTGGCCACTGAAGCTTTCTTT. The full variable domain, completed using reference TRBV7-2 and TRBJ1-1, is GAGVSQSPSNKVTEKGKDVELRCDPISGHTALYWYRQSLGQGLEFLIYFQGNSAPDKSGLPSDRFSAERTGGSVSTLTIQRTQQEDSAVYLCASSLSGVATEAFFGQGTRLTVV.

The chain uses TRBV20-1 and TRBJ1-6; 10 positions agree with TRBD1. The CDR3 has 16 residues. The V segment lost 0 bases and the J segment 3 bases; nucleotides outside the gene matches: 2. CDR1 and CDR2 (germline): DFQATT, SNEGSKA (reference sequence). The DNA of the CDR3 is TGCAGTGCTAGAGACAGGACAGGGGGCTATAATTCACCCCTCCACTTT. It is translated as CSARDRTGGYNSPLHF.

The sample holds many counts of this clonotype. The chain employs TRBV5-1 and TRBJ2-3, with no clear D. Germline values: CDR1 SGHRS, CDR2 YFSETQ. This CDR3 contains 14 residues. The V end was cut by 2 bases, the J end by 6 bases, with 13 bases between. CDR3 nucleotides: TGCGCCAGCAGCTTAGGGCAGTATTCGGATACGCAGTATTTT. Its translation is CASSLGQYSDTQYF.

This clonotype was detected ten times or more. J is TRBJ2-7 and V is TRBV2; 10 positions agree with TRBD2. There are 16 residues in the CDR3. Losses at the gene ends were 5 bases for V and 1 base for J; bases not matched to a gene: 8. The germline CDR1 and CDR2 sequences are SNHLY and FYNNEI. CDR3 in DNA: TGTGCCAGCAGTCCTCGGGGTAGCGGGGGGTCCTACGAGCAGTACTTC. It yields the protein CASSPRGSGGSYEQYF. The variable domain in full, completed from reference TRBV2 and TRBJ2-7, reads EPEVTQTPSHQVTQMGQEVILRCVPISNHLYFYWYRQILGQKVEFLVSFYNNEISEKSEIFDDQFSVERPDGSNFTLKIRSTKLEDSAMYFCASSPRGSGGSYEQYFGPGTRLTVT.